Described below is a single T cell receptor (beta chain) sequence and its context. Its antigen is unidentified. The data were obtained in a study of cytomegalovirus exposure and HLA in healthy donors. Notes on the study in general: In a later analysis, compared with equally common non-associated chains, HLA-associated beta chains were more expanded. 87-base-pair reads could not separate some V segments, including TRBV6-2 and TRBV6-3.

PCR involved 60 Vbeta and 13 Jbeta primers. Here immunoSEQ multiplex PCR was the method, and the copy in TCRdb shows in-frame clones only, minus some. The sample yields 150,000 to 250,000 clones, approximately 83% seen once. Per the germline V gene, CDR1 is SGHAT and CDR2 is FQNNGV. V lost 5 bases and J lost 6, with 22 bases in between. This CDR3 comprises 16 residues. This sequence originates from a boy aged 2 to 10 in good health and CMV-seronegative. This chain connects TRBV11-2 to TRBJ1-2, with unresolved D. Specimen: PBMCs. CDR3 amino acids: CASSTPDHREGNGYTF. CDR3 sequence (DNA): TGTGCCAGCAGCACCCCCGATCATAGGGAGGGCAATGGCTACACCTTC. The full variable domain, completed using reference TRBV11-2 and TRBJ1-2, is EAGVAQSPRYKIIEKRQSVAFWCNPISGHATLYWYQQILGQGPKLLIQFQNNGVVDDSQLPKDRFSAERLKGVDSTLKIQPAKLEDSAVYLCASSTPDHREGNGYTFGSGTRLTVV.